This TCR beta chain is drawn from a study of shared clonotypes between healthy human individuals. On this clone: The same CDR3 also results from other DNA sequences found in this sample.

The CDR3 contains 12 residues. Trimming removed 3 bases at V and 1 base at J, with 3 bases between. Germline V CDR1 and CDR2: SEHNR, FQNEAQ (reference sequence). TCRdb keeps only in-frame clones here, not all; method: immunoSEQ multiplex PCR. The sample holds roughly 1.4 million clones, 97% to 99% seen once. This chain uses TRBV7-9 with TRBJ1-1; D is ambiguous. The sequence was collected from a man aged 30-40 years in good health. Material for sequencing was naive CD4+ T cells sorted from blood. Subset meaning: CD45RA+ positively selected. CDR3 nucleotides: TGTGCCAGCAGCTTCGGGAACACTGAAGCTTTCTTT. Its translation is CASSFGNTEAFF. The whole variable domain, remainder taken from reference TRBV7-9 and TRBJ1-1, is DTGVSQNPRHKITKRGQNVTFRCDPISEHNRLYWYRQTLGQGPEFLTYFQNEAQLEKSRLLSDRFSAERPKGSFSTLEIQRTEQGDSAMYLCASSFGNTEAFFGQGTRLTVV.